This TCR beta chain appears in the sequencing data of a study of control samples from healthy donors and cancer patients (dated by TCRdb to about 2020). The method behind the library was the immunoSEQ multiplex PCR assay. TCRdb mirrors the immuneACCESS table, restricted to in-frame sequences. Some clones are absent from its copies; in checked studies, under half trace to an unresolved V gene, and the reason for the others is unknown. Present in this sample are 95,000 to 150,000 clones, roughly 87% of which were seen just once. The ten biggest clones cover 1.5% to 2% of the sample. In the case of this clone: No antigen is known for it. The sample holds no much larger clone one base away, and base qualities are not on file.

Inclusive of the bounding cysteine and phenylalanine, the CDR3 is 14 residues long. Just the 42-base CDR3 DNA is kept, in frame starting at base 1. CDR1 and CDR2, looked up from the germline V gene, are SQVTM and ANQGSEA. Trimming removed 3 bases from V and 6 bases from J, leaving 15 bases between the germline ends. The rearrangement combines TRBV29-1 with TRBJ2-1; the D gene is possibly TRBD1, with 5 bases matching. The sequence was collected from a man aged 18 to 35 in good health. The sample consisted of blood. In nucleotides, the sequence is TGCAGCGTTGATCAAGGGGCGATTTTCAATGAGCAGTTCTTC. Translated, this gives CSVDQGAIFNEQFF.